This record covers a single T cell receptor (beta chain). As yet, its antigen is unknown. This sample was taken from a study of T cell responses to AZD1222 COVID-19 vaccine. Study in general: Second-dose recipients at about 4 or about 12 weeks were treated as one pooled group.

Using immunoSEQ multiplex PCR, the repertoire was profiled, and TCRdb retains in-frame clones only, with some absent. The repertoire includes 150,000 to 200,000 clones, approximately 89% of them detected once, and 4% to 5.5% sits in the top ten. Study conclusions and caveats: Mostly white British, mostly female donors; authors suggested clonal diversity may be underestimated. Within unmutated variant regions lay the reported targets of nearly half of spike-specific TCRs.

The input for sequencing was peripheral blood, taken on day 0 of AZD1222 vaccination. This TCR was sampled from an adult in good health.

The CDR3, as DNA: TGCGCCAGCAGCCCTCAGGGGGGCACCCCACAAGAGACCCAGTACTTC. Protein sequence: CASSPQGGTPQETQYF. The chain employs TRBV5-1 and TRBJ2-7; the D gene is possibly TRBD1 (7 bases). The J call may be in error: the DNA end matches TRBJ2-5 better. CDR1 is SGHRS, CDR2 YFSETQ, per germline. This CDR3 is built from 16 residues.